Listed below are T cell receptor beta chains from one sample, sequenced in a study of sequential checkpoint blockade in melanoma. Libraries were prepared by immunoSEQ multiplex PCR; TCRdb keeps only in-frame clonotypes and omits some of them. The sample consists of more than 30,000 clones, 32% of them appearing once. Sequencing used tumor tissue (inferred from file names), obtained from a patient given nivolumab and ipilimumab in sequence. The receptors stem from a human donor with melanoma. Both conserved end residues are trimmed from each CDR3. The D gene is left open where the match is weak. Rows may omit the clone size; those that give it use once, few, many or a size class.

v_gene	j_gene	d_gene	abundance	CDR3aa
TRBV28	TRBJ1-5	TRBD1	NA	ASSLSAGTDNQPQH
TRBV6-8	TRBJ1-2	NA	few	ASSYVSTGSFYGYT
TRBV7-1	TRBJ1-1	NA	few	ASSPRLSTEAF
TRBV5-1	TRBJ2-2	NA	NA	ASSRTDNTGELF
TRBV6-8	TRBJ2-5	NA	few	ASSRDLGGETQY
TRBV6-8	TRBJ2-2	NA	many	ASRTGQNTGELF
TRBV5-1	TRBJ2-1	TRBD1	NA	ASSHLWDRSNNEQF
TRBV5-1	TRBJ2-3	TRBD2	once	ASSPPSGLTDTQY
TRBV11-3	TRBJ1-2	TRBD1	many	ASSPPGGGENYGYT
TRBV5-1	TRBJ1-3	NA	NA	ASSLRQVHSGNTIY
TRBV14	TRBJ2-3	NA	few	ASSQGVVGAQY
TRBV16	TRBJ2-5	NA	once	ASSQSGEQETQY
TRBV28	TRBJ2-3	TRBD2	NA	ASSEWTSGGNTQY
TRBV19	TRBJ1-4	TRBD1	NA	ASSTRQGAGATNEKLF
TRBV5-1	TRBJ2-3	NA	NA	ASSPGQGTSGTQDTQY
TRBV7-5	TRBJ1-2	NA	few	ASSLGSLQSYGYT
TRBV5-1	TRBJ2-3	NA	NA	ASSLALTEGGRDTQY
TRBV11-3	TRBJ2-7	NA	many	ASSLNKGPYEQY
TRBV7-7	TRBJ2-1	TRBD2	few	ASSPPPGRAAGVINEQF
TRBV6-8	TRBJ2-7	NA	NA	ASNEGFSYEQY
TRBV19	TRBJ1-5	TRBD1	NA	ASSIEGTAGNQPQH
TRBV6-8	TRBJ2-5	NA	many	ASSYVRGRDETQY
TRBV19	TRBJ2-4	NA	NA	ASSIGGAAKNIQY
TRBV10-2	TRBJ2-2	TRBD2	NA	ASRSTSGRAGELF
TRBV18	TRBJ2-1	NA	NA	ASSPVLGYNEQF
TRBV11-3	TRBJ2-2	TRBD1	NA	ASSLTDRGDTGELF
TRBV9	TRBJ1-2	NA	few	ASSEVGASSGYT
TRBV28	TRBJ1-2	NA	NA	ASSSAHYGYT
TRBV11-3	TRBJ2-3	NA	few	ASSLGSLGADTQY
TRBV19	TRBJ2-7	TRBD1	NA	ASSGARQGAAYEQY
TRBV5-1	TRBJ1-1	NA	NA	ASSLILTGVNTEAF
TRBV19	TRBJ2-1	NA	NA	ASSSGQVLYNEQF
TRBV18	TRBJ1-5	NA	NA	ASSPVAGGGDQPQH
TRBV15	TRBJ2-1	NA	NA	ATSVPTGSIQYNEQF
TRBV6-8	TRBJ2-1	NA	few	ASSLQWTDEQF
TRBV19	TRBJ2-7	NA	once	ASSVLDSYEQY
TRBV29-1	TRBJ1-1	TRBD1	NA	SALTGGTEAF
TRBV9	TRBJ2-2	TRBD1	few	ASSVRIGTGGTGELF
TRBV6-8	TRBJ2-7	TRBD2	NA	ASSSGTSGRTYEQY
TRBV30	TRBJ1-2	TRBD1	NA	AFQPGTVLYGYT
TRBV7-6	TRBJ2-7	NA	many	ASSLNPTGPWEQY
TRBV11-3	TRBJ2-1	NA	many	ASSSGLIHYNEQF
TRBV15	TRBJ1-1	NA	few	ATSRLDSNTEAF
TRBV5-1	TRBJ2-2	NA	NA	ASSLNPLGTGELF
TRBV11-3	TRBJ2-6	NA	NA	ASSSEWSGSGANVLT
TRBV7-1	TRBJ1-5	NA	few	ASSPSVYQPQH
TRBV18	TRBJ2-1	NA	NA	ASSPTRDEQF
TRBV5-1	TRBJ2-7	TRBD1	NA	ASSLTSGTDVFEQY
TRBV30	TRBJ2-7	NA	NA	AWSVKGRAYEQY
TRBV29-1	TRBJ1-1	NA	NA	SVSHGGLEAF
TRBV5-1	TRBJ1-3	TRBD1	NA	ASSLAKSGGSSGNTIY
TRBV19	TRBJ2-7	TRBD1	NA	ASRKQGARDEQY
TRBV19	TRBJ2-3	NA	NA	ASSTQNTDTQY
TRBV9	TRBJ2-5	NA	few	ASSGDRGTQY
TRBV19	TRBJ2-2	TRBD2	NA	ASTTGLAGGTGELF